This T cell receptor beta chain was profiled in a study of cytomegalovirus exposure and HLA in healthy donors. Study context: One earlier analysis, a look at approximately 180 million T cells, found some 100 million unique TCR beta sequences.

The CDR3 is 13 residues long. The germline V and J ends were trimmed by 3 bases and 0 bases, with 5 bases remaining between them. The germline CDR1 and CDR2 sequences are SEHNR and FQNEAQ (reference sequence). Comment on this clone: The antigen remains unidentified.

Study-level findings and limits: Rates of TCR association differed by HLA locus in a later analysis, with DRB1 highest and HLA-C lowest. Within the data, a cluster of highly shared sequence variants was likely a sequencing artifact. Listed as cytomegalovirus-associated were 150 to 200 TCR beta chains.

Amplification used 60 Vbeta primers and 13 Jbeta primers. The table came from immunoSEQ multiplex PCR; TCRdb's copy has only in-frame clones and leaves some out. The sample consists of about 200,000 clones, 75% to 85% of them appearing once. J is TRBJ1-1 and V is TRBV7-9; unclear D gene. Sequences were obtained from PBMCs. The receptor was derived from a woman aged 35 to 49 in good health and CMV-seronegative. The CDR3 DNA reads as TGTGCCAGCAGCTTCTCTATGAACACTGAAGCTTTCTTT. This codes for CASSFSMNTEAFF.